This T cell receptor beta chain was sequenced during a study of T cell changes during pregnancy in multiple sclerosis. With 5 bases clipped from V and 10 bases from J, the junction kept 10 bases outside the gene matches. The CDR3 covers 15 residues. Germline CDR1 MNHEY, CDR2 SMNVEV (reference sequence). Sequenced by immunoSEQ multiplex PCR; TCRdb stores in-frame clones only, minus some. The sample includes some 37,000 clones, 89% of them seen just once. The chain has TRBV27 and TRBJ2-1, with 11 nucleotides matching TRBD2. This sequence was found in a female donor with multiple sclerosis, enrolled in a pregnancy study. This material consisted of CD8+ T cells from peripheral blood mononuclear cells, taken in the third trimester of pregnancy. CDR3 in amino acids: CASSHIAGGFGEQFF. CDR3 nucleotides: TGTGCCAGCAGTCATATAGCGGGAGGGTTCGGAGAGCAGTTCTTC.